The 10 T cell receptor beta chains in this list originate from one sample, sequenced in a study of blood T cells in healthy people across ages. The second PCR ran roughly 6 to 12 cycles with a sample-barcoded 5' primer and J-beta primers. Using its own MiXCR run on the 5' RACE reads, TCRdb lists one record per CDR3 protein. There are under 700,000 distinct CDR3 sequences in the sample; around 24% occur only once, and 8.7% lies in the top ten. These data were also filed under a second study, of T cells of mothers and their children.

Material for sequencing was blood. These receptors were collected from a boy under 18 in good health.

This clonotype appeared a single time. The V and J genes are TRBV5-6 and TRBJ2-1; TRBD2 agrees at 9 bases. Trimming at V came to 7 bases and at J to 4 bases, leaving 6 bases not matched to a gene. This CDR3 is built from 14 residues. Germline V gene data show CDR1 as SGHDT and CDR2 as YYEEEE. The CDR3 sequence: CASSSGEGYNEQFF. The CDR3 DNA follows: TGTGCCAGCTCTAGCGGGGAGGGATACAATGAGCAGTTCTTC.

The chain couples TRBV5-1 to TRBJ2-3; TRBD2 agrees at 9 bases. V shed 5 bases and J 2 bases; nucleotides not matched to a gene: 3. Germline V gene lookup returns CDR1 SGHRS and CDR2 YFSETQ. This CDR3 is 14 amino acids long. CDR3 residues: CASRLAGYTDTQYF. As DNA, the CDR3 is TGCGCCAGCAGGCTAGCGGGATACACAGATACGCAGTATTTT.

This clonotype was picked up a small number of times. This sequence joins TRBV27 and TRBJ1-4, with D possibly being TRBD1 (5 bases). CDR1 is MNHEY and CDR2 is SMNVEV in the germline V gene (reference sequence). The germline V and J ends were trimmed by 6 bases and 8 bases, with 16 bases remaining between them. The CDR3 length is 14 residues. The CDR3 spells CASSPLGVGEKLFF. CDR3 sequence (DNA): TGTGCCAGCAGCCCACTGGGGGTTGGGGAAAAACTGTTTTTT.

Many counts were recorded for this clonotype. The V gene is TRBV5-1, the J gene TRBJ2-7; D may correspond to TRBD1 or TRBD2 (5 bases each). The germline gives CDR1 SGHRS, CDR2 YFSETQ. Trimming cost V 4 bases and J 6 bases, with 14 bases left between them. The CDR3 is 13 amino acids. CDR3 DNA: TGCGCCAGCAGCCTGGGGGTAGGAGGCGAGCAGTACTTC. It is translated as CASSLGVGGEQYF.

This clonotype has more than one count but fewer than ten. The chain carries TRBV5-6 and TRBJ2-1; D unclear. The germline V gene encodes CDR1 SGHDT and CDR2 YYEEEE. The CDR3 sequence is 14 residues long. V was cut by 1 base and J by 6 bases, with 11 bases left in between. The CDR3 DNA sequence: TGTGCCAGCAGCTTGTTCACGCAGATCAATGAGCAGTTCTTC. It codes for CASSLFTQINEQFF. Combining the CDR3 with reference TRBV5-6 and TRBJ2-1 gives the whole variable domain DAGVTQSPTHLIKTRGQQVTLRCSPKSGHDTVSWYQQALGQGPQFIFQYYEEEERQRGNFPDRFSGHQFPNYSSELNVNALLLGDSALYLCASSLFTQINEQFFGPGTRLTVL.

This clonotype appeared many times. The genes are TRBV3-1 and TRBJ2-6; no clear D gene. Germline CDR1 LGHDT, CDR2 YNNKEL (reference sequence). The ends were cut back, 4 bases at V and 0 bases at J, with 13 bases in the middle. The CDR3 is made up of 17 amino acids. Written as DNA, the CDR3 is TGTGCCAGCAGCCCTTACTGGACCGACTCTGGGGCCAACGTCCTGACTTTC. This encodes CASSPYWTDSGANVLTF.

The chain uses TRBV27 and TRBJ2-5, with a possible D match to TRBD2 (5 bases). This CDR3 has 15 amino acids. The V end lost 4 bases, the J end lost 0 bases, and 12 bases lay between the germline ends. The germline V gene encodes CDR1 MNHEY and CDR2 SMNVEV (reference sequence). The CDR3 region has the DNA TGTGCCAGCAGTTGGGCTAGCAGCGACCAAGAGACCCAGTACTTC. It encodes CASSWASSDQETQYF.

In its sample, this clonotype was seen once. Relative to the germline gene, one junction end is altered; a read error may explain this. V is TRBV12-3 or TRBV12-4 and J is TRBJ2-3, with 7 positions matching TRBD2. This CDR3 contains 18 residues. The CDR3, as DNA: TGTGCCAGCAATTTAGCGCTTGGGGCGGGAGTGCGGACAGATACGCAGTATTTT. Translated, it gives CASNLALGAGVRTDTQYF.

The chain carries TRBV7-2 and TRBJ1-6, with D unresolved. The CDR3 sequence is 13 residues long. Trimming cost V 0 bases and J 7 bases, with 4 bases left between them. CDR1 is SGHTA and CDR2 is FQGNSA in the germline V gene. The CDR3 sequence is CASSLALNSPLHF. CDR3 nucleotide sequence: TGTGCCAGCAGCTTAGCTCTCAATTCACCCCTCCACTTT.

The chain carries TRBV4-3 and TRBJ1-5, with D uncertain. With 4 bases removed from V and 0 bases from J, the gap between germline ends came to 7 bases. This CDR3 comprises 14 residues. Germline lookup yields CDR1 LGHNA and CDR2 YSLEER. Here the CDR3 reads CASSPGVSNQPQHF. For the CDR3, the DNA is TGCGCCAGCAGCCCGGGAGTTAGCAATCAGCCCCAGCATTTT.